The T cell receptor beta chain described here comes from a study of tumor-infiltrating lymphocytes in localized non-small cell lung cancer. Using immunoSEQ multiplex PCR, the repertoire was profiled, and TCRdb retains in-frame clones only, with some absent. Among roughly 7,200 clones listed, around two thirds were seen once. There are 16 residues in the CDR3. Germline values: CDR1 LNHDA, CDR2 SQIVND (reference sequence). J gave up 1 base and V 2 bases, and 4 bases lay outside the gene matches. The source of this sequence is a human donor with non-small cell lung cancer. Sample: uninvolved lung tissue not adjacent to the tumor. The V call is TRBV19, the J call TRBJ2-2, with 7 bases that match TRBD1. The CDR3 DNA follows: TGTGCCAGTAGTATAATAGGGGGCCGGAACACCGGGGAGCTGTTTTTT. It codes for CASSIIGGRNTGELFF.